This passage covers 30 T cell receptor beta chains from one sample sequenced in a study of blood T cell repertoires in COVID-19. Produced via immunoSEQ multiplex PCR; TCRdb's table is partial and in-frame only. This table holds around 300,000 clones, 90% found once. The source material was PBMCs or T cells enriched from blood (not recorded which). The receptors were sampled from a woman under 30 with acute COVID-19.

V gene TRBV19 combines with J gene TRBJ1-4, with TRBD1 matching over 10 bases. Germline assignment: CDR1 LNHDA and CDR2 SQIVND (reference sequence). The CDR3 contains 15 residues. The V and J ends lost 5 bases and 8 bases, in that order; junction bases with no gene match: 8. Written as DNA, the CDR3 is TGTGCCAGTAGTCCCCTAGGACAGGGGGACGAAAAACTGTTTTTT. It is translated as CASSPLGQGDEKLFF.

This clone was detected only once. Other nucleotide sequences in the sample specify the same CDR3. The rearrangement joins TRBV18 to TRBJ2-7, with a possible D match to TRBD2 (5 bases). The germline V gene encodes CDR1 KGHSH and CDR2 LQKENI. The CDR3 consists of 14 residues. V was cut by 2 bases and J by 0 bases, with 8 bases left in between. CDR3 nucleotide sequence: TGTGCCAGCTCACCAACGGGATCCTCCTACGAGCAGTACTTC. Amino acids: CASSPTGSSYEQYF.

The chain is built from TRBV19 and TRBJ2-2, with D possibly matching TRBD1 (6 bases). Germline CDR1 and CDR2: LNHDA and SQIVND (reference sequence). The CDR3 contains 15 residues. Trimming removed 6 bases from V and 0 bases from J, with 11 bases in between. The CDR3 DNA sequence: TGTGCCAGTAGCAAAGGGGGTTCGAACACCGGGGAGCTGTTTTTT. It codes for CASSKGGSNTGELFF.

This chain joins TRBV18 and TRBJ2-1; 10 bases align to TRBD2. This CDR3 region has 17 residues. Germline V CDR1 and CDR2: KGHSH, LQKENI. V lost 2 bases, J lost 0 bases, and 4 bases stayed unmatched. In DNA form, the CDR3 reads TGTGCCAGCTCACCAGGTCGACTAGCGGGCTCCTACAATGAGCAGTTCTTC. This sequence encodes CASSPGRLAGSYNEQFF.

The chain couples TRBV2 to TRBJ2-2; 9 bases align to TRBD1. CDR3 length equals 15 residues. J lost 5 bases, V lost 1 base, and 2 bases had no gene match. Germline loops: CDR1 SNHLY, CDR2 FYNNEI. The CDR3 spells CASSEDRGLTGELFF. Written as DNA, the CDR3 is TGTGCCAGCAGTGAAGACAGGGGGCTGACCGGGGAGCTGTTTTTT.

The rearrangement joins TRBV7-9 to TRBJ2-3, with D maybe TRBD2 (5 bases). This CDR3 region has 15 residues. Per the germline V gene, CDR1 is SEHNR and CDR2 is FQNEAQ (reference sequence). V lost 0 bases and J lost 4, with 11 bases in between. CDR3 bases: TGTGCCAGCAGCTTAGCGTCGGGCGGGCCAGATACGCAGTATTTT. Protein product: CASSLASGGPDTQYF. Combining the CDR3 with reference TRBV7-9 and TRBJ2-3 gives the whole variable domain DTGVSQNPRHKITKRGQNVTFRCDPISEHNRLYWYRQTLGQGPEFLTYFQNEAQLEKSRLLSDRFSAERPKGSFSTLEIQRTEQGDSAMYLCASSLASGGPDTQYFGPGTRLTVL.

The rearrangement joins TRBV4-2 to TRBJ2-7, with D unclear. The CDR3 is 15 amino acids. Germline V gene lookup returns CDR1 LGHNA and CDR2 YNFKEQ. V was pared by 2 bases and J by 2 bases, with 13 bases between. The CDR3 is CASSQYIWLAYEQYF. The CDR3 bases are TGTGCCAGCAGCCAATATATATGGCTGGCCTACGAGCAGTACTTC.

The V call is TRBV24-1, the J call TRBJ2-1; TRBD1 aligns across 7 bases. Germline V gene sequence: CDR1 KGHDR, CDR2 SFDVKD. V gave up 6 bases and J gave up 8 bases; unmatched junction bases: 3. The CDR3 is made up of 12 amino acids. For the CDR3, the DNA is TGTGCCACCAGTTACAGGGGCGATGAGCAGTTCTTC. Its protein is CATSYRGDEQFF.

The gene calls are TRBV7-9 and TRBJ2-3; 12 bases are shared with TRBD2. The V gene's germline CDR1 is SEHNR and CDR2 FQNEAQ (reference sequence). The V gene end was trimmed by 7 bases and the J gene end by 8 bases; junction bases not matched to a gene: 10. This CDR3 comprises 15 residues. The CDR3 nucleotides read TGTGCCAGCACCCGACTAGCGGGGGAAGGTAGTACGCAGTATTTT. Translating gives CASTRLAGEGSTQYF.

This sequence joins TRBV7-2 and TRBJ2-3; 7 bases line up with TRBD2. The CDR3 contains 18 residues. Germline V gene sequence: CDR1 SGHTA, CDR2 FQGNSA. The trim removed 5 bases at V and 0 bases at J, leaving 14 bases unmatched. The CDR3 sequence is CASSVQAASGTSTDTQYF. In DNA form, the CDR3 reads TGTGCCAGCAGCGTCCAGGCCGCAAGCGGGACGAGCACAGATACGCAGTATTTT.

The J gene is TRBJ2-1, the V gene TRBV4-1, with 10 bases matching TRBD2. With V trimmed by 1 base and J by 2 bases, 2 bases remained unmatched. This CDR3 contains 16 residues. Germline CDR1 reads MGHRA; CDR2 reads YSYEKL. The CDR3 nucleotides are TGCGCCAGCAGCCAAGTACTAGCGGGAACCTACAATGAGCAGTTCTTC. It yields the protein CASSQVLAGTYNEQFF.

The J gene is TRBJ2-3, the V gene TRBV7-2, with a tentative D call TRBD2 (6 bases). V shed 2 bases and J shed 4 bases, with 13 bases lying between them. This CDR3 has 15 amino acids. The V gene's germline CDR1 is SGHTA and CDR2 FQGNSA. The CDR3 here is CASSLFPGVADTQYF. In DNA, the CDR3 is TGTGCCAGCAGCTTATTTCCGGGAGTGGCAGATACGCAGTATTTT.

The V gene is TRBV18, the J gene TRBJ1-2, with no clear D. Germline CDR1 is KGHSH and CDR2 is LQKENI. The CDR3 extends over 15 amino acids. V was trimmed by 3 bases and J by 0 bases, leaving 11 bases between them. CDR3 nucleotides: TGTGCCAGCTCACCGGATAGCCGGTCTAACTATGGCTACACCTTC. It specifies CASSPDSRSNYGYTF.

The V gene is TRBV28, the J gene TRBJ1-2, with TRBD1 matching 8 bases. V lost 2 bases, J lost 7 bases, and 9 bases stayed unmatched. Germline V gives CDR1 MDHEN, CDR2 SYDVKM. CDR3 length equals 15 residues. The CDR3 here is CASSLDQTGGGGYTF. In nucleotides, the CDR3 is TGTGCCAGCAGTTTAGACCAAACAGGGGGAGGTGGCTACACCTTC.

This clone was picked up one time. J is TRBJ2-2 and V is TRBV6-6; 7 bases line up with TRBD2. Losses at the gene ends were 2 bases for V and 7 bases for J; bases not matched to a gene: 1. CDR1 MNHNY and CDR2 SVGAGI come from the germline V gene (reference sequence). This CDR3 spans 13 amino acids. This CDR3 reads CASSYVAGGELFF. The CDR3, as DNA: TGTGCCAGCAGTTACGTAGCGGGCGGGGAGCTGTTTTTT.

The V and J genes are TRBV10-2 and TRBJ2-1; 7 bases agree with TRBD1. The CDR3 is made up of 12 amino acids. Germline CDR1 is WSHSY and CDR2 is SAAADI. V lost 7 bases, J lost 6 bases, and 3 bases stayed unmatched. The CDR3 loop is CASIGTANEQFF. The CDR3 DNA follows: TGCGCCAGCATAGGGACAGCCAATGAGCAGTTCTTC.

The chain links TRBV18 to TRBJ2-4, with D possibly TRBD2 on 5 matching bases. The V end was cut by 1 base, the J end by 5 bases, with 15 bases between. Per the germline V gene, CDR1 is KGHSH and CDR2 is LQKENI. There are 16 residues in the CDR3. The CDR3 reads CASSPLSGGGENIQYF. In DNA, the CDR3 is TGTGCCAGCTCACCACTCTCCGGAGGCGGAGAAAACATTCAGTACTTC.

The V call is TRBV12-5, the J call TRBJ1-1, with TRBD1 as a possible D gene (5 bases). V shed 1 base and J shed 1 base, with 10 bases lying between them. In germline, CDR1 is LGHNT, CDR2 FRNRAP. CDR3 length equals 15 residues. The CDR3 DNA follows: TGTGCTAGTGGTTTGGGACACACAGGGAACACTGAAGCTTTCTTT. It codes for CASGLGHTGNTEAFF.

The J gene is TRBJ2-7, the V gene TRBV20-1; 9 nucleotides match TRBD2. The length of the CDR3 is 14 residues. V was pared by 3 bases and J by 6 bases, with 9 bases of the junction left unmatched. CDR1 and CDR2 from the germline V gene are DFQATT and SNEGSKA (reference sequence). In DNA, the CDR3 is TGCAGTGCTAGTAGGACTAGCGAGTTACGCGAGCAGTACTTC. The encoded protein is CSASRTSELREQYF.

The rearrangement joins TRBV11-2 to TRBJ2-5, with 10 positions matching TRBD2. After removal of 2 bases from V and 0 bases from J, the junction contained 3 bases not matched to a gene. CDR1 and CDR2 from the germline V gene are SGHAT and FQNNGV. The CDR3 has 16 residues. The CDR3 DNA follows: TGTGCCAGCAGCTTATCACTAGCGGGGTACCAAGAGACCCAGTACTTC. Translating gives CASSLSLAGYQETQYF.

V is TRBV5-1 and J is TRBJ2-1; 9 nucleotides match TRBD2. The CDR3 sequence is 17 residues long. Germline values: CDR1 SGHRS, CDR2 YFSETQ. V trimming: 4 bases; J trimming: 0 bases; junction bases outside the gene matches: 8. This chain's CDR3 is CASSPMTSGSSYNEQFF. CDR3 in DNA: TGCGCCAGCAGCCCAATGACTAGCGGAAGCTCCTACAATGAGCAGTTCTTC.

The chain is built from TRBV3-1 (or the pseudogene TRBV3-2) and TRBJ1-1; 7 positions agree with TRBD1. CDR1 is LGHDT and CDR2 is YNNKEL in the germline V gene (reference sequence). V lost 7 bases to trimming and J lost 6 bases; unmatched junction nucleotides: 8. The CDR3 runs 13 residues. The CDR3 here is CASTLTGLSEAFF. CDR3 DNA: TGTGCCAGCACCCTGACAGGGTTGTCTGAAGCTTTCTTT.

The gene calls are TRBV10-1 and TRBJ2-2; 7 bases agree with TRBD1. The CDR3 has 17 amino acids. Germline V gene data show CDR1 as WNHNN and CDR2 as SYGVQD (reference sequence). J lost 1 base, V lost 4 bases, and 9 bases had no gene match. CDR3 DNA: TGCGCCAGCAGTGCCACCCGCCGGACAGGGAACACCGGGGAGCTGTTTTTT. Its translation is CASSATRRTGNTGELFF.

The J gene is TRBJ2-2, the V gene TRBV6-2 or TRBV6-3, with 8 bases aligning to TRBD2. CDR1 is MNHEY and CDR2 is SVGEGT in the germline V gene. Trimming removed 3 bases from V and 6 bases from J; junction bases left unmatched: 12. The CDR3 has 17 residues. The CDR3 DNA reads TGTGCCAGCAGTTATACTAGTGGGACTAGGCGCTCCGGGGAGCTGTTTTTT. It encodes CASSYTSGTRRSGELFF.

A remark on this clone: A junction end diverges from the germline sequence, so it may reflect a read error. V usage is TRBV6-5 and J usage is TRBJ2-5, with 7 positions matching TRBD2. Germline V gene data show CDR1 as MNHEY and CDR2 as SVGAGI. This CDR3 contains 15 residues. The CDR3 is CASRKAGLFQKTQYF. Here the CDR3 DNA reads TGTGCCAGCAGAAAAGCGGGATTGTTCCAAAAGACCCAGTACTTC.

The chain links TRBV27 to TRBJ1-2, with 11 bases matching TRBD1. Losses at the gene ends were 7 bases for V and 3 bases for J; bases not matched to a gene: 10. CDR1 is MNHEY and CDR2 is SMNVEV in the germline V gene (reference sequence). This CDR3 comprises 16 residues. The CDR3 region is CASTPAWGQGDYGYTF. The CDR3 DNA reads as TGTGCCAGCACCCCCGCGTGGGGACAGGGGGACTATGGCTACACCTTC.

This clone was seen once. The chain is built from TRBV15 and TRBJ2-7; TRBD2 matches 7 bases. Germline V gives CDR1 LNHNV, CDR2 YYDKDF (reference sequence). The V gene end was trimmed by 2 bases and the J gene end by 3 bases; junction bases not matched to a gene: 4. This CDR3 has 14 residues. CDR3 protein: CATSRHGGGYEQYF. The CDR3 DNA follows: TGTGCCACCAGCAGACACGGCGGGGGCTACGAGCAGTACTTC.

The genes are TRBV19 and TRBJ2-1, with TRBD2 identical over 12 bases. Trimming removed 2 bases from V and 6 bases from J; junction bases left unmatched: 2. CDR3 size: 15 residues. The germline gives CDR1 LNHDA, CDR2 SQIVND (reference sequence). CDR3 nucleotide sequence: TGTGCCAGTAGTATACGGACTAGCGGGGTCAATGAGCAGTTCTTC. Protein product: CASSIRTSGVNEQFF.

This clone came up a few times. V gene TRBV7-2 combines with J gene TRBJ2-1; TRBD2 matches at 8 bases. Germline loops: CDR1 SGHTA, CDR2 FQGNSA. Trimming cost V 2 bases and J 3 bases; bases outside gene matches: 3. The length of the CDR3 is 15 residues. CDR3 nucleotide sequence: TGTGCCAGCAGCTTAATGGGACTAGACTACAATGAGCAGTTCTTC. Translation gives CASSLMGLDYNEQFF.

This clone occurred a few times. This sequence joins TRBV4-1 and TRBJ2-7; possible D gene TRBD2, 6 bases. The CDR3 runs 15 residues. Looked up from germline, CDR1 is MGHRA and CDR2 is YSYEKL. V lost 0 bases and J 1 base, leaving 10 bases between the germline ends. This CDR3 is CASSQDWRGSYEQYF. CDR3 bases: TGCGCCAGCAGCCAAGACTGGCGGGGATCCTACGAGCAGTACTTC.